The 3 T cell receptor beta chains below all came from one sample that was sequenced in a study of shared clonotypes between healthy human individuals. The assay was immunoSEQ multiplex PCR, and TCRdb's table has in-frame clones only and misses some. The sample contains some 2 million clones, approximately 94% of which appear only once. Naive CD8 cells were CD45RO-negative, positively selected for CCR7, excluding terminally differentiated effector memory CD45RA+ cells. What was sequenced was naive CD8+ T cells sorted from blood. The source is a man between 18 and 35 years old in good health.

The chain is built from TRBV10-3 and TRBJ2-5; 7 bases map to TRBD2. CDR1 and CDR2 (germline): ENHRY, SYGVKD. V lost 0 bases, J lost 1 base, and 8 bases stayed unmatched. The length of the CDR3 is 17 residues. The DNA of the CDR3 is TGTGCCATCAGTGAGTCGACTCGGGGCGGGGGCCAAGAGACCCAGTACTTC. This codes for CAISESTRGGGQETQYF.

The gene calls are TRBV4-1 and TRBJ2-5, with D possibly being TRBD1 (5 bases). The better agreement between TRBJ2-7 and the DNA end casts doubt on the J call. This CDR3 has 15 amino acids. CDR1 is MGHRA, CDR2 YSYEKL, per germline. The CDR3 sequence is CASSQQGVIGYEQYF. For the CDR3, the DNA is TGCGCCAGCAGCCAACAGGGCGTAATCGGGTACGAGCAGTACTTC.

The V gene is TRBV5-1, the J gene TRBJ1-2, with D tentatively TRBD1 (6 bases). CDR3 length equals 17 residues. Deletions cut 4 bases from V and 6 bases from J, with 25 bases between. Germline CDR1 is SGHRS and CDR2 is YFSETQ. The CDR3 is CASSPLVSWGAWDGYTF. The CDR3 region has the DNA TGCGCCAGCAGCCCCCTTGTATCGTGGGGGGCGTGGGATGGCTACACCTTC.